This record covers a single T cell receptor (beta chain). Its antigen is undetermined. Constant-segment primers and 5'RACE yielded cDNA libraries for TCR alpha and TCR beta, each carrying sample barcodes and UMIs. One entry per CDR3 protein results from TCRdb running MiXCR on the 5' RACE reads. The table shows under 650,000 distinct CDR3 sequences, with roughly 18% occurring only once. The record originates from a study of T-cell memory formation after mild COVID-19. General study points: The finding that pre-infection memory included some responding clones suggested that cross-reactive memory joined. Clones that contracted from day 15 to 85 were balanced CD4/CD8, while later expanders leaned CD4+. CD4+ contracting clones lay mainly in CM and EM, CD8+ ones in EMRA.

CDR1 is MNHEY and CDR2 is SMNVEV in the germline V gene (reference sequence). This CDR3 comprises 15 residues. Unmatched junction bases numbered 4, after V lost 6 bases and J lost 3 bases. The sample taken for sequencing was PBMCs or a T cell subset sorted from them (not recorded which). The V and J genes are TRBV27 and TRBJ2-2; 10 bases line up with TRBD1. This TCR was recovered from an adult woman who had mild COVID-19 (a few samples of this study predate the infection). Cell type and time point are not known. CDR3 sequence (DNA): TGTGCCAGCAGAACCGGGACAGGGGACACCGGGGAGCTGTTTTTT. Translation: CASRTGTGDTGELFF.